This TCR beta chain was captured by sequencing in a study of T cells in Graves' hyperthyroidism and ophthalmopathy. RNA transcripts served as the template for amplifying TCR beta CDR3 regions. The HTBI primer set served for first-round RT-PCR of the TCR CDR3. TCRdb ran MiXCR on the multiplex PCR reads and lists one entry per CDR3 protein. The profile shows about 690,000 distinct CDR3 sequences, around 16% of them singletons. Clinical symptoms, serum thyroxine, TRAb, thyroid ultrasound and orbital computed tomography informed diagnoses. The CDR3 is made up of 16 amino acids. The germline V gene has CDR1 MNHNS and CDR2 SASEGT. The V gene end was trimmed by 6 bases and the J gene end by 0 bases; junction bases not matched to a gene: 4. General study points: Separation of ophthalmopathy from stable hyperthyroidism was achieved by a 13 V-J model.

On this clonotype: Its specificity is not known.

This chain uses TRBV6-1 with TRBJ2-3; 12 nucleotides agree with TRBD2. The sample taken for sequencing was blood. The sequence was collected from a middle-aged man with Graves' hyperthyroidism. In nucleotides, the CDR3 is TGTGCCAGCAGATGGGGGACTAGCGGGAGCACAGATACGCAGTATTTT. This encodes CASRWGTSGSTDTQYF.